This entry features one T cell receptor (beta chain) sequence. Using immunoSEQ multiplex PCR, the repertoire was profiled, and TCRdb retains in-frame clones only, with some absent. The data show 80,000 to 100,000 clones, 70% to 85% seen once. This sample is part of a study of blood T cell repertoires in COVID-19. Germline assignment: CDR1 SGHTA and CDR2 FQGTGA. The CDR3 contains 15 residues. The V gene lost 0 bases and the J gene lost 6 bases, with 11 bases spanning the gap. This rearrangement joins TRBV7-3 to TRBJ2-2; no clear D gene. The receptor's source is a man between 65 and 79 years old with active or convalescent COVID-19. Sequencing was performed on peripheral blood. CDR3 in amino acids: CASSLTGPAAGELFF. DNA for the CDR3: TGTGCCAGCAGCTTAACGGGTCCCGCGGCCGGGGAGCTGTTTTTT.